This TCR beta chain was captured by sequencing in a study of control samples from healthy donors and cancer patients. This CDR3 comprises 14 residues. The germline V gene encodes CDR1 SGHDN and CDR2 FVKESK. Trimming removed 1 base from V and 5 bases from J, with 11 bases in between. Profiled with immunoSEQ multiplex PCR; TCRdb holds only in-frame clones, not every one. Here the sample spans 120,000 to 150,000 clones, 75% to 95% being singletons. The chain couples TRBV14 to TRBJ1-1; TRBD1 might be the D (5 bases). The sequencing sample was made of blood. This clonotype originated in a man younger than 40 in good health. CDR3: CASSQVQGITEAFF. DNA for the CDR3: TGTGCCAGCAGCCAAGTCCAGGGAATAACTGAAGCTTTCTTT.